The rows below give T cell receptor beta chains drawn from one sample of a study of blood T cell repertoires in COVID-19. Clones were read by immunoSEQ multiplex PCR, and TCRdb kept only the in-frame ones, dropping some. The sample lists 350,000 or so clones, about 90% occurring once. Sequenced input: PBMCs or T cells enriched from blood (not recorded which). The receptors come from a young woman who had recovered from COVID-19. Each CDR3 is given with its conserved first and last residue. Each record gives: clone size, J gene, D gene, V gene, CDR3 DNA, CDR3 protein. The D gene is left open where the match is weak. Some rows mark clone size as missing; the rest say once, few, many or name a class of expanded clone.

clone_size: .
j_call: TRBJ2-3
d_call: .
v_call: TRBV27
cdr3_nt: TGTGCCAGCAGTCCTGACAGGTACACAGATACGCAGTATTTT
cdr3_aa: CASSPDRYTDTQYF

clone_size: few
j_call: TRBJ1-2
d_call: TRBD1
v_call: TRBV3-1/TRBV3-2
cdr3_nt: TGTGCCAGCAGCCAACGGGACAGTTCTGCTGGCTACACCTTC
cdr3_aa: CASSQRDSSAGYTF

clone_size: .
j_call: TRBJ1-2
d_call: .
v_call: TRBV20-1
cdr3_nt: TGCAGTGTGGCAGGTAGCTATGGCTACACCTTC
cdr3_aa: CSVAGSYGYTF

clone_size: .
j_call: TRBJ1-4
d_call: .
v_call: TRBV3-1/TRBV3-2
cdr3_nt: TGTGCCAGCAGCCAAGGGGGACGGCCGGGGGATGAAAAACTGTTTTTT
cdr3_aa: CASSQGGRPGDEKLFF

clone_size: .
j_call: TRBJ2-7
d_call: TRBD1
v_call: TRBV28
cdr3_nt: TGTGCCAGCAGTTCCCAAATCTGGACAGGGGGCGGCGAGCAGTACTTC
cdr3_aa: CASSSQIWTGGGEQYF

clone_size: few
j_call: TRBJ1-3
d_call: .
v_call: TRBV7-9
cdr3_nt: TGTGCCACCCGACAGCTCTCTGGAAACACCATATATTTT
cdr3_aa: CATRQLSGNTIYF

clone_size: .
j_call: TRBJ2-7
d_call: .
v_call: TRBV6-5
cdr3_nt: TGTGCCAGCAGCAAGGGGGGGGCCAGCCACGAGCAGTACTTC
cdr3_aa: CASSKGGASHEQYF

clone_size: .
j_call: TRBJ2-5
d_call: TRBD1
v_call: TRBV9
cdr3_nt: TGTGCCAGCAGCTTTGTCGACAGGGGCCAAGAGACCCAGTACTTC
cdr3_aa: CASSFVDRGQETQYF

clone_size: .
j_call: TRBJ1-2
d_call: .
v_call: TRBV19
cdr3_nt: TGTGCCAGTAGTACCCAGCGCTATGGCTACACCTTC
cdr3_aa: CASSTQRYGYTF

clone_size: .
j_call: TRBJ1-5
d_call: .
v_call: TRBV5-5
cdr3_nt: TGTGCCAGCAGCTCGACCGGGGGCAATCAGCCCCAGCATTTT
cdr3_aa: CASSSTGGNQPQHF

clone_size: .
j_call: TRBJ2-2
d_call: .
v_call: TRBV7-2
cdr3_nt: TGTGCCAGCAGGAGGGACGGGGGTAGATTATCCGGGGAGCTGTTTTTT
cdr3_aa: CASRRDGGRLSGELFF

clone_size: .
j_call: TRBJ1-5
d_call: .
v_call: TRBV6-1
cdr3_nt: TGTGCCAGCAGTGAGGAGGGTGGGATGTTTTGGCCCCAGCATTTT
cdr3_aa: CASSEEGGMFWPQHF

clone_size: .
j_call: TRBJ1-1
d_call: TRBD1
v_call: TRBV28
cdr3_nt: TGTGCCAGCAGTTCACCTCAGGGGGCGAACACTGAAGCTTTCTTT
cdr3_aa: CASSSPQGANTEAFF

clone_size: .
j_call: TRBJ1-6
d_call: .
v_call: TRBV10-3
cdr3_nt: TGTGCCATCGGAAGCGCGGACAAAAATTCACCCCTCCACTTT
cdr3_aa: CAIGSADKNSPLHF

clone_size: .
j_call: TRBJ2-7
d_call: TRBD1
v_call: TRBV4-1
cdr3_nt: TGCGCCAGCAGCCAGTTCCCGGGACAGGGGAAAGACGAGCAGTACTTC
cdr3_aa: CASSQFPGQGKDEQYF

clone_size: .
j_call: TRBJ2-1
d_call: TRBD2
v_call: TRBV3-1/TRBV3-2
cdr3_nt: TGTGCCAGCAGCCGGGCGGGGGGAAGCTACAATGAGCAGTTCTTC
cdr3_aa: CASSRAGGSYNEQFF